Included here is one TCR beta chain sequence, with context. The sample is drawn from a study of blood T cell repertoires in COVID-19. The overall study: PBMCs, B-cell-depleted T cells, or T cells provided the cDNA or gDNA that made up the material.

Generated by immunoSEQ multiplex PCR, the TCRdb table keeps only in-frame clones and is missing some. The repertoire has about 12,000 clones, more than 65% of them found once; the top ten carry over 9.5%. Sample: peripheral blood. The source is a man aged 55-75 years with COVID-19, enrolled during active disease.

In nucleotides, the CDR3 is TGCGCCAGCAGCAGAGAACACGGGTCCCAAGAGACCCAGTACTTC. It codes for CASSREHGSQETQYF. V and J are TRBV5-1 and TRBJ2-5; D remains ambiguous. V was trimmed by 4 bases and J by 1 base, leaving 14 bases between them. The CDR3 consists of 15 residues. Germline V CDR1 and CDR2: SGHRS, YFSETQ.